These T cell receptor beta chains were read from a single sample in a study of cytomegalovirus exposure and HLA in healthy donors. Sequenced by immunoSEQ multiplex PCR; TCRdb stores in-frame clones only, minus some. The table records some 160,000 clones, around 10% of them present only once. Sequenced sample: PBMCs. Receptors were obtained from a male donor in good health and CMV-seronegative. CDR3s include the opening cysteine and the closing phenylalanine or tryptophan. The D gene is left open where the match is weak. A clone size is listed for some rows: how often the clone was seen (once, few, many), or a class if it is expanded.

d_call	v_call	clone_size	j_call	cdr3_nt	cdr3_aa
-	TRBV7-2	-	TRBJ1-2	TGTGCCAGCAGCTTCCACGGGGTAGGCTCTCTCTATGGCTACACCTTC	CASSFHGVGSLYGYTF
TRBD1	TRBV6-5	-	TRBJ1-2	TGTGCCAGCAGCCCCACTGGACAGGGCGATGGCTACACCTTC	CASSPTGQGDGYTF
-	TRBV10-3	-	TRBJ1-5	TGTGCCATCAGTGAGTCGGGGGCAGTCCAGCCCCAGCATTTT	CAISESGAVQPQHF
TRBD1	TRBV27	-	TRBJ2-7	TGTGCCAGCAGTCGACAGGGGATTAGGTACGAGCAGTACTTC	CASSRQGIRYEQYF
TRBD1	TRBV4-3	-	TRBJ2-2	TGCGCCAGCAGCCACACAGGGGGCCACGGGGAGCTGTTTTTT	CASSHTGGHGELFF
-	TRBV29-1	few	TRBJ1-1	TGCAGCGTTCCCGGCATCTGGTCGGGCACTGAAGCTTTCTTT	CSVPGIWSGTEAFF
-	TRBV7-6	few	TRBJ2-1	TGTGCCAGCAGCTTAGCCTCCTCCTACAATGAGCAGTTCTTC	CASSLASSYNEQFF
-	TRBV7-9	-	TRBJ2-2	TGTGCCAGCAGCTCCACAGGGCCGAACACCGGGGAGCTGTTTTTT	CASSSTGPNTGELFF
-	TRBV7-7	-	TRBJ2-1	TGTGCTAGCAGCTTAATTGAGGGCCAAGCAGAGCAGTTCTTC	CASSLIEGQAEQFF
-	TRBV28	few	TRBJ2-3	TGTGCCAGCAGTTTAAATGCGTGGACAGATACGCAGTATTTT	CASSLNAWTDTQYF
TRBD2	TRBV6-5	-	TRBJ2-1	TGTGCCAGCAGTTCGACTAGCATAATAGGCAATGAGCAGTTCTTC	CASSSTSIIGNEQFF
-	TRBV29-1	few	TRBJ1-1	TGCAGCGTTGCACAGAAAACTGAAGCTTTCTTT	CSVAQKTEAFF
-	TRBV4-3	-	TRBJ2-7	TGCGCCAGCAGCCAAGATAAGGAGGGTCGCGGCGAGCAGTACTTC	CASSQDKEGRGEQYF
-	TRBV11-3	-	TRBJ2-1	TGTGCCAGCAGCTTGAACAGCTACAATGAGCAGTTCTTC	CASSLNSYNEQFF
-	TRBV7-9	few	TRBJ1-6	TGTGCCAGCACCCTAACAGGTGGCGATTCACCCCTCCACTTT	CASTLTGGDSPLHF
-	TRBV5-6	few	TRBJ2-7	TGTGCCAGCAGCTGGGGCCAGGGTTGGTCCGAGCAGTACTTC	CASSWGQGWSEQYF
-	TRBV11-2	few	TRBJ2-7	TGTGCCAGCAGCCCCAACATCGACCAGGGGTACTTC	CASSPNIDQGYF
-	TRBV28	few	TRBJ1-3	TGTGCCAGCAGTTTGGCCAGGGAGGTCACCATATATTTT	CASSLAREVTIYF